This T cell receptor (beta chain) was documented in a study of lymphopenia after photon versus proton radiotherapy. Notes on the study in general: A bigger post-nadir fall in TCR diversity correlated inversely with survival time in deceased patients. Survival link was tested only in deceased patients; proton benefit remains a possibility. Relative stability marked proton patients; photon patients lost diversity and naive cells. Post-nadir diversity loss with photons came from oligoclonal expansion, particularly CD8+ Temra cells.

This CDR3 is built from 13 residues. CDR1 and CDR2 from the germline V gene are SGHAT and FQNNGV. Trimming took off 5 bases at V and 5 bases at J, with 13 bases between the two ends. Turning to this clone: The target antigen is unknown.

Only in-frame clones appear in the TCRdb table, and some are missing; sequencing was by immunoSEQ multiplex PCR. The sample yields around 50,000 clones, approximately 84% seen once. The sample here was peripheral blood, taken from a patient treated with proton-based radiotherapy. The chain links TRBV11-2 to TRBJ2-7; possible D gene TRBD1, 6 bases. This receptor was taken from a man aged 60-69 years with pancreatic cancer. The CDR3 spells CASSPQGIHEQYF. The CDR3 nucleotides read TGTGCCAGCAGCCCACAGGGTATCCACGAGCAGTACTTC.